A single sample gave rise to the 7 T cell receptor beta chains below, sequenced in a study of control samples from healthy donors and cancer patients. Data came from immunoSEQ multiplex PCR; TCRdb stores just in-frame clones and leaves some out. The data contain some 70,000 clones, about 83% of them singletons. Sample: blood. The origin of the receptors is a man between 60 and 75 years old in good health.

The V gene is TRBV19, the J gene TRBJ1-2; D not certain. CDR3 length: 14 residues. V was cut by 3 bases and J by 4 bases, with 12 bases left in between. CDR1 and CDR2 (germline): LNHDA, SQIVND (reference sequence). CDR3 sequence reads: CASSIADGLYGYTF. For the CDR3, the DNA is TGTGCCAGTAGTATCGCGGACGGACTCTATGGCTACACCTTC.

The chain has TRBV7-2 and TRBJ1-6, with a possible D match to TRBD1 (5 bases). V lost 8 bases and J lost 8, with 13 bases in between. Germline values: CDR1 SGHTA, CDR2 FQGNSA. The CDR3 length is 13 residues. The DNA for the CDR3 is TGTGCCAGCGTGGTGGGGGGTGATTCACCCCTCCACTTT. Translating gives CASVVGGDSPLHF. The full variable domain, completed using reference TRBV7-2 and TRBJ1-6, is GAGVSQSPSNKVTEKGKDVELRCDPISGHTALYWYRQSLGQGLEFLIYFQGNSAPDKSGLPSDRFSAERTGGSVSTLTIQRTQQEDSAVYLCASVVGGDSPLHFGNGTRLTVT.

The V call is TRBV28, the J call TRBJ1-1; D unclear. CDR3 length equals 15 residues. V gave up 6 bases and J gave up 1 base, with 15 bases separating them. Germline CDR1 is MDHEN and CDR2 is SYDVKM. CDR3 protein: CASSLPQTPNTEAFF. For the CDR3, the DNA is TGTGCCAGCAGCTTGCCGCAGACGCCGAACACTGAAGCTTTCTTT.

The chain has TRBV6-6 and TRBJ2-2; TRBD1 matches 11 bases. V lost 7 bases, J lost 6 bases, and 4 bases stayed unmatched. CDR1 and CDR2 from the germline V gene are MNHNY and SVGAGI (reference sequence). The CDR3 is 14 residues long. The CDR3 here is CASIWGQGAGELFF. The CDR3 DNA is TGTGCCAGCATTTGGGGACAGGGGGCCGGGGAGCTGTTTTTT.

The chain has TRBV5-1 and TRBJ2-3; 9 bases align to TRBD2. Germline CDR1 is SGHRS and CDR2 is YFSETQ. CDR3 length: 16 residues. Trimming cost V 4 bases and J 1 base; bases outside gene matches: 7. The DNA of the CDR3 is TGCGCCAGCAGCGTAACGACTAGCGGACGCACAGATACGCAGTATTTT. It specifies CASSVTTSGRTDTQYF.

This chain joins TRBV30 and TRBJ2-1; D is perhaps TRBD2 (5 bases). Germline V CDR1 and CDR2: GTSNPN, SVGIG (reference sequence). The CDR3 is 19 residues long. With 0 bases removed from V and 2 bases from J, the gap between germline ends came to 23 bases. The CDR3 DNA is TGTGCCTGGAGTGTAATAACCCCGATTGGAGCGGAAGCCTACAATGAGCAGTTCTTC. Protein: CAWSVITPIGAEAYNEQFF.

This clone appeared once. This chain joins TRBV29-1 and TRBJ1-2; the D is unclear. Trimming cost V 4 bases and J 5 bases, with 20 bases left between them. The germline gives CDR1 SQVTM, CDR2 ANQGSEA. CDR3 length: 15 residues. The CDR3 DNA is TGCAGCGTTGTAAGGGATCCTCTTGTTGGTTATGGCTACACCTTC. Its protein product is CSVVRDPLVGYGYTF. Full variable domain (rest looked up from reference TRBV29-1 and TRBJ1-2): SAVISQKPSRDICQRGTSLTIQCQVDSQVTMMFWYRQQPGQSLTLIATANQGSEATYESGFVIDKFPISRPNLTFSTLTVSNMSPEDSSIYLCSVVRDPLVGYGYTFGSGTRLTVV.